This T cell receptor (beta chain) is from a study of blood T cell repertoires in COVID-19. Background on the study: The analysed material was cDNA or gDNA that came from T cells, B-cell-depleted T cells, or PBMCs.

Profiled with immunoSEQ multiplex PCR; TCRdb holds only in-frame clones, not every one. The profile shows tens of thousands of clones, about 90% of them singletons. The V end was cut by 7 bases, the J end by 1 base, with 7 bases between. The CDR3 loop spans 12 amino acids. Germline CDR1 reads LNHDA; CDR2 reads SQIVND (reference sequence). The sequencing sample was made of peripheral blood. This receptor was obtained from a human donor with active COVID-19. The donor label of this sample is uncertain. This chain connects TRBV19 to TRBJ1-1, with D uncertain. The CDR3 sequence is CASISPNTEAFF. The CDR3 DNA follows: TGTGCCAGTATCTCCCCGAACACTGAAGCTTTCTTT.